Following are 23 T cell receptor beta chains from one sample sequenced in a study of cytomegalovirus exposure and HLA in healthy donors (dated by TCRdb to 2016 to 2017). Library creation used the immunoSEQ multiplex PCR assay. For the multiplex PCR, a mixture combining 60 forward primers for TCR Vbeta segments and 13 reverse primers for TCR Jbeta segments was used. The immuneACCESS repertoire file appears here via TCRdb, limited to in-frame rearrangements. These files lack a portion of the clones; in checked studies, under half of the deficit traces to unresolved V genes, and the cause of the others is not known. For this sample the table gives about 160,000 clones, of which approximately 72% were detected only once. The ten largest make up around 2.4% of the sample. The sample taken for sequencing was PBMCs. The source is a female donor in good health and CMV-seronegative.

The chain carries TRBV7-3 and TRBJ2-3, with D possibly matching TRBD2 (7 bases). CDR3 length: 16 amino acids. Germline V gene data show CDR1 as SGHTA and CDR2 as FQGTGA. V gave up 5 bases and J gave up 4 bases, with 19 bases separating them. In DNA, the CDR3 is TGTGCCAGCAGCAAAAGGGGGGGAGGAGGGGCAGATACGCAGTATTTT. It yields the protein CASSKRGGGGADTQYF.

The chain joins TRBV9 to TRBJ1-2, with D hard to call. The V gene lost 4 bases and the J gene lost 0 bases, with 22 bases spanning the gap. CDR3 size: 18 residues. Germline V gives CDR1 SGDLS, CDR2 YYNGEE. The CDR3 nucleotides are TGTGCCAGCAGCCAAAACCAGGATCCGGACGGGGCTAACTATGGCTACACCTTC. This sequence encodes CASSQNQDPDGANYGYTF.

The V call is TRBV18, the J call TRBJ2-7; TRBD2 matches 8 bases. Trimming cost V 3 bases and J 2 bases; bases outside gene matches: 12. CDR1 is KGHSH and CDR2 is LQKENI in the germline V gene. This CDR3 comprises 17 residues. The CDR3 coding sequence is TGTGCCAGCTCACCTGTACGTGGGGCGGGGGGAGCCTACGAGCAGTACTTC. This encodes CASSPVRGAGGAYEQYF.

V and J are TRBV6-5 and TRBJ2-2; 7 bases map to TRBD2. The CDR3 is 15 amino acids. Unmatched junction bases numbered 9, after V lost 5 bases and J lost 6 bases. The germline gives CDR1 MNHEY, CDR2 SVGAGI. CDR3 protein: CASSGSQLAAGELFF. The CDR3 DNA reads TGTGCCAGCAGTGGGTCCCAGCTAGCGGCCGGGGAGCTGTTTTTT.

The V gene is TRBV7-2, the J gene TRBJ1-2; no clear D gene. From germline, CDR1 is SGHTA and CDR2 FQGNSA. V was clipped by 0 bases and J by 8 bases, with 7 bases between them. This CDR3 is built from 12 residues. The CDR3 DNA is TGTGCCAGCAGCTTAGCGCGTAGAGGCTACACCTTC. It encodes CASSLARRGYTF.

The J gene is TRBJ2-2, the V gene TRBV9; 7 bases match TRBD2. There are 16 residues in the CDR3. Unmatched junction bases numbered 8, after V lost 3 bases and J lost 3 bases. Germline CDR1 and CDR2: SGDLS and YYNGEE. The CDR3 here is CASSALGGGYTGELFF. The CDR3 region has the DNA TGTGCCAGCAGCGCTCTTGGGGGGGGATACACCGGGGAGCTGTTTTTT.

The chain uses TRBV6-5 and TRBJ1-6, with D uncertain. This CDR3 has 13 amino acids. The germline V gene has CDR1 MNHEY and CDR2 SVGAGI. The ends were cut back, 6 bases at V and 5 bases at J, with 8 bases in the middle. The CDR3 protein is CASRRLNNSPLHF. For the CDR3, the DNA is TGTGCCAGCAGGCGGCTAAATAATTCACCCCTCCACTTT.

The DNA for the CDR3 is TGTGCCAGCAGCGCGGGACAGGGAACCTATAATTCACCCCTCCACTTT. Its translation is CASSAGQGTYNSPLHF. The V and J genes are TRBV9 and TRBJ1-6; 9 nucleotides line up with TRBD1. V shed 3 bases and J 2 bases; nucleotides not matched to a gene: 3. Per germline, CDR1 SGDLS and CDR2 YYNGEE. CDR3 length equals 16 residues. Complete variable domain (other parts from reference TRBV9 and TRBJ1-6): DSGVTQTPKHLITATGQRVTLRCSPRSGDLSVYWYQQSLDQGLQFLIQYYNGEERAKGNILERFSAQQFPDLHSELNLSSLELGDSALYFCASSAGQGTYNSPLHFGNGTRLTVT.

The DNA of the CDR3 is TGTGCCAGTAGTATTGTAGCGGGAGACGAGCAGTACTTC. Encoded protein: CASSIVAGDEQYF. The chain recombines TRBV19 with TRBJ2-7; TRBD2 matches at 9 bases. CDR3 length equals 13 residues. Per germline, CDR1 LNHDA and CDR2 SQIVND (reference sequence). Trimming took 3 bases from V and 5 from J; bases not matched to a gene: 2.

Comments on this clone: The sample contains more than one DNA sequence encoding this CDR3. This rearrangement joins TRBV28 to TRBJ2-1, with D perhaps TRBD1 (6 bases). The germline gives CDR1 MDHEN, CDR2 SYDVKM. This CDR3 is built from 12 residues. Trimming took off 5 bases at V and 14 bases at J, with 16 bases between the two ends. CDR3: CASSDRSNPKFF. CDR3 sequence (DNA): TGTGCCAGCAGTGACAGGTCCAACCCGAAGTTCTTC.

The chain recombines TRBV2 with TRBJ2-2, with D maybe TRBD1 (5 bases). Deletions cut 7 bases from V and 2 bases from J, with 11 bases between. CDR1 SNHLY and CDR2 FYNNEI come from the germline V gene. The CDR3 loop spans 14 amino acids. CDR3 sequence (DNA): TGTGCCAGCACCTGGACATACAACACCGGGGAGCTGTTTTTT. As protein: CASTWTYNTGELFF.

V gene TRBV19 combines with J gene TRBJ1-2, with unresolved D. V dropped 3 bases and J dropped 7 bases, with 9 bases sitting between them. Per the germline V gene, CDR1 is LNHDA and CDR2 is SQIVND (reference sequence). The CDR3 spans 12 residues. The CDR3 region is CASSISAVGYTF. CDR3 nucleotide sequence: TGTGCCAGTAGTATTTCAGCGGTTGGCTACACCTTC.

V gene TRBV5-1 combines with J gene TRBJ2-1, with 7 bases lining up with TRBD2. The V gene end was trimmed by 4 bases and the J gene end by 0 bases; junction bases not matched to a gene: 4. CDR3 length: 15 amino acids. Per the germline V gene, CDR1 is SGHRS and CDR2 is YFSETQ. CDR3 region: CASSAASGSYNEQFF. CDR3 sequence (DNA): TGCGCCAGCAGCGCCGCTAGCGGCTCCTACAATGAGCAGTTCTTC.

The chain employs TRBV9 and TRBJ2-1, with 8 bases matching TRBD2. Unmatched junction bases numbered 5, after V lost 3 bases and J lost 3 bases. The germline V gene has CDR1 SGDLS and CDR2 YYNGEE. The CDR3 extends over 15 amino acids. The chain's CDR3 is CASSGSGGVYNEQFF. Here the CDR3 DNA reads TGTGCCAGCAGCGGGTCGGGGGGGGTCTACAATGAGCAGTTCTTC.

This clone was recorded a few times. The chain couples TRBV7-2 to TRBJ2-5, with 9 positions matching TRBD1. The V gene's germline CDR1 is SGHTA and CDR2 FQGNSA. V trimming: 5 bases; J trimming: 4 bases; junction bases outside the gene matches: 2. The CDR3 runs to 13 residues. The DNA of the CDR3 is TGTGCCAGCAGCCCGGACAGGGGAGAGACCCAGTACTTC. Translating it yields CASSPDRGETQYF.

V is TRBV30 and J is TRBJ1-4; the match to TRBD1 covers 12 bases. The germline V gene has CDR1 GTSNPN and CDR2 SVGIG (reference sequence). The CDR3 is made up of 17 amino acids. Germline trimming cut 3 bases from V and 2 bases from J; bases unmatched to any gene: 7. Here the CDR3 DNA reads TGTGCCTGGAGGGGTCCCGGGACAGGGGGCACTAATGAAAAACTGTTTTTT. Protein product: CAWRGPGTGGTNEKLFF.

The J gene is TRBJ2-2, the V gene TRBV6-5; maybe TRBD1 (5 bases). The CDR3 is 14 amino acids. CDR1 and CDR2 (germline): MNHEY, SVGAGI. V lost 0 bases, J lost 5 bases, and 7 bases lay in between. CDR3 residues: CASSYSGRTGELFF. The CDR3 coding sequence is TGTGCCAGCAGTTACTCGGGGCGTACCGGGGAGCTGTTTTTT.

The chain has TRBV7-6 and TRBJ2-3; no definite D call. This CDR3 is built from 16 residues. Trimming left V 1 base short and J 2 bases short, with 13 bases between. CDR1 is SGHVS, CDR2 FNYEAQ, per germline. This CDR3 is CASSLGFPGNTDTQYF. The CDR3 DNA is TGTGCCAGCAGCTTAGGTTTCCCAGGAAACACAGATACGCAGTATTTT.

The chain is built from TRBV7-9 and TRBJ2-7, with 9 nucleotides matching TRBD1. V trimming: 8 bases; J trimming: 2 bases; junction bases outside the gene matches: 13. Germline values: CDR1 SEHNR, CDR2 FQNEAQ (reference sequence). This CDR3 comprises 16 residues. The CDR3 sequence: CASAPTLGQGTYEQYF. CDR3 DNA: TGTGCCAGCGCGCCGACCCTGGGACAGGGTACCTACGAGCAGTACTTC.

This sequence joins TRBV5-1 and TRBJ2-5, with 11 bases matching TRBD2. The J call may be incorrect, as the DNA end agrees better with TRBJ2-7. The CDR3 consists of 16 residues. CDR1 is SGHRS, CDR2 YFSETQ, per germline. CDR3 sequence reads: CASSFALGTSGYEQYF. In nucleotides, the CDR3 is TGCGCCAGCAGCTTCGCTCTGGGGACTAGCGGTTACGAGCAGTACTTC.

The V gene is TRBV6-4, the J gene TRBJ2-3; 7 nucleotides align to TRBD2. With V trimmed by 2 bases and J by 0 bases, 2 bases remained unmatched. The CDR3 consists of 15 residues. Per germline, CDR1 MRHNA and CDR2 SNTAGT. CDR3 sequence: CASSDGGGSTDTQYF. The CDR3 DNA reads as TGTGCCAGCAGTGACGGGGGGGGAAGCACAGATACGCAGTATTTT.

V gene TRBV2 combines with J gene TRBJ2-6; possible D gene TRBD2, 5 bases. Between the trimmed V and J ends, which lost 6 bases and 4 bases, there was a span of 19 bases. The CDR3 is 17 residues long. Per germline, CDR1 SNHLY and CDR2 FYNNEI. The chain's CDR3 is CASRRVEWESGANVLTF. As DNA, the CDR3 is TGTGCCAGCAGGAGGGTAGAGTGGGAGTCCGGGGCCAACGTCCTGACTTTC.

The rearrangement joins TRBV28 to TRBJ2-7; D is ambiguous. Trimming shortened V by 6 bases and J by 7 bases, and 22 bases separated the two germline ends. Germline CDR1 MDHEN, CDR2 SYDVKM. The CDR3 contains 15 residues. CDR3 in amino acids: CASSRDPPQTREQYF. CDR3 nucleotide sequence: TGTGCCAGCAGCCGAGATCCTCCCCAAACCCGGGAGCAGTACTTC.